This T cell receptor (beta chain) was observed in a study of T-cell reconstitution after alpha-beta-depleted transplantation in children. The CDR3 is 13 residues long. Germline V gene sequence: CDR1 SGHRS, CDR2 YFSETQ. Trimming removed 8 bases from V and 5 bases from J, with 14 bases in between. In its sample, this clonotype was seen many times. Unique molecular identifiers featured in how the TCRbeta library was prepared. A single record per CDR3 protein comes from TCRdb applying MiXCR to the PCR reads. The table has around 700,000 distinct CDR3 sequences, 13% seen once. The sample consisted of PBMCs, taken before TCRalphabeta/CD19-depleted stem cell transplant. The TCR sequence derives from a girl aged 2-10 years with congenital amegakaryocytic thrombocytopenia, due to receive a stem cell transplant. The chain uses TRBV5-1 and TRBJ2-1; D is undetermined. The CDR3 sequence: CARRISIDNEQFF. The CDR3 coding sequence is TGCGCCAGAAGAATTTCCATCGACAATGAGCAGTTCTTC.